The clone carrying this T cell receptor (beta chain) came up a few times. CDR1 is SGDLS and CDR2 is YYNGEE in the germline V gene. V gave up 2 bases and J gave up 10 bases; unmatched junction bases: 8. The CDR3 is 15 amino acids. This record belongs to a study of blood T cell repertoires in COVID-19. In the study overall: From T cells, B-cell-depleted T cells, or PBMCs came the material, which was cDNA or gDNA.

Authors' analysis steps: Reference gene primer amplification gave nucleated cell count estimates. Clones were sequenced by immunoSEQ multiplex PCR, and TCRdb holds only the in-frame ones, with some missing. Clone size and V and J calls were adopted from that table, with D and trimming inferred from the DNA. Of 40,000 to 50,000 clones listed, approximately 91% are singletons. Sequencing was done on a sample of peripheral blood. V and J are TRBV9 and TRBJ1-6, with 8 bases that match TRBD1. This clonotype was sampled from a man aged 45-60 years with active COVID-19. DNA of the CDR3: TGTGCCAGCAGCGTCGCCGGGACAGGTGGATCACCCCTCCACTTT. It yields the protein CASSVAGTGGSPLHF.